These 27 T cell receptor beta chains were sequenced from one sample in a study of cytomegalovirus exposure and HLA in healthy donors. PCR was performed using 60 Vbeta and 13 Jbeta primers. The assay was immunoSEQ multiplex PCR, and TCRdb's table has in-frame clones only and misses some. The table lists 130,000 to 150,000 clones. Sequencing was performed on PBMCs. The receptors here all came from a middle-aged man in good health and CMV-seronegative.

CDR3 DNA sequence: TGTGCCAGCAGTTGGGGCGGGGCCTACGAGCAGTACTTC. Translating gives CASSWGGAYEQYF. The chain has TRBV27 and TRBJ2-7; possibly TRBD2 for D (6 bases). The CDR3 runs to 13 residues. Germline loops: CDR1 MNHEY, CDR2 SMNVEV (reference sequence). V lost 4 bases and J lost 2, with 9 bases in between.

The gene calls are TRBV7-7 and TRBJ2-2; TRBD1 might be the D (5 bases). Germline V gene lookup returns CDR1 SSHAT and CDR2 FNYEAQ (reference sequence). This CDR3 is 18 amino acids long. V shed 1 base and J shed 2 bases, with 17 bases lying between them. The CDR3 DNA reads as TGTGCCAGCAGCTTAGAGGTGGCGACAGCGCTTAACACCGGGGAGCTGTTTTTT. Amino acids: CASSLEVATALNTGELFF.

V usage is TRBV9 and J usage is TRBJ2-5; TRBD1 might be the D (6 bases). Trimming removed 4 bases from V and 4 bases from J, with 17 bases in between. The germline gives CDR1 SGDLS, CDR2 YYNGEE. The CDR3 covers 15 residues. In nucleotides, the CDR3 is TGTGCCAGCAGCACGCAGACAGGAGGTTTAGAGACCCAGTACTTC. Protein sequence: CASSTQTGGLETQYF.

Of note for this clone: This specimen includes other DNA sequences encoding the same CDR3. The rearrangement links TRBV7-9 to TRBJ2-5, with D unclear. Per the germline V gene, CDR1 is SEHNR and CDR2 is FQNEAQ (reference sequence). V was pared by 6 bases and J by 2 bases, with 4 bases between. The CDR3 consists of 11 residues. CDR3 sequence reads: CASSPQETQYF. Here the CDR3 DNA reads TGTGCCAGCAGTCCTCAAGAGACCCAGTACTTC. Filled out from reference TRBV7-9 and TRBJ2-5, the complete variable domain reads DTGVSQNPRHKITKRGQNVTFRCDPISEHNRLYWYRQTLGQGPEFLTYFQNEAQLEKSRLLSDRFSAERPKGSFSTLEIQRTEQGDSAMYLCASSPQETQYFGPGTRLLVL.

This chain joins TRBV6-4 and TRBJ2-1, with a tentative D call TRBD2 (6 bases). There are 11 residues in the CDR3. The germline V gene encodes CDR1 MRHNA and CDR2 SNTAGT. V lost 3 bases and J lost 10, with 7 bases in between. CDR3 protein: CASSEGGEQFF. The CDR3 nucleotides read TGTGCCAGCAGTGAGGGAGGAGAGCAGTTCTTC.

V gene TRBV5-8 combines with J gene TRBJ1-1; D may be TRBD1 (6 bases). This CDR3 comprises 17 residues. V gave up 4 bases and J gave up 0 bases, with 19 bases separating them. Germline CDR1 is SGHTS and CDR2 is YDEGEE. CDR3 nucleotide sequence: TGTGCCAGCAGCGAACGGGGGGCGCTTGGAGTGAACACTGAAGCTTTCTTT. It yields the protein CASSERGALGVNTEAFF.

This rearrangement joins TRBV4-1 to TRBJ2-1; 10 positions match TRBD2. CDR1 and CDR2 (germline): MGHRA, YSYEKL. The V segment lost 4 bases and the J segment 3 bases; nucleotides outside the gene matches: 6. This CDR3 comprises 16 residues. The CDR3 coding sequence is TGCGCCAGCAGCCCTACTAGCGGGGAGTACTACAATGAGCAGTTCTTC. This gives the protein CASSPTSGEYYNEQFF.

The V gene is TRBV6-1, the J gene TRBJ1-5, with unresolved D. The CDR3 is 16 amino acids. Germline values: CDR1 MNHNS, CDR2 SASEGT. The V gene lost 3 bases and the J gene lost 3 bases, with 15 bases spanning the gap. CDR3 DNA sequence: TGTGCCAGCAGTGAGAGGACGGGAAGGTCCAATCAGCCCCAGCATTTT. This gives the protein CASSERTGRSNQPQHF.

V usage is TRBV4-1 and J usage is TRBJ1-2; D is uncertain. Germline V gene lookup returns CDR1 MGHRA and CDR2 YSYEKL. This CDR3 spans 15 amino acids. V lost 0 bases to trimming and J lost 0 bases, with 8 bases between them. CDR3 residues: CASSQEMRANYGYTF. DNA of the CDR3: TGCGCCAGCAGCCAAGAGATGAGAGCTAACTATGGCTACACCTTC.

The chain combines TRBV7-3 with TRBJ2-2; no definite D call. Trimming shortened V by 1 base and J by 6 bases, and 6 bases separated the two germline ends. This CDR3 region has 13 residues. Germline V CDR1 and CDR2: SGHTA, FQGTGA. CDR3: CASSLNYAGELFF. CDR3 sequence (DNA): TGTGCCAGCAGCTTAAACTACGCCGGGGAGCTGTTTTTT.

The CDR3 DNA sequence: TGTGCCAGCAGCCCCGCAGGGGGATTAAACACCATATATTTT. Translating it yields CASSPAGGLNTIYF. The chain links TRBV9 to TRBJ1-3; 7 bases map to TRBD1. In germline, CDR1 is SGDLS, CDR2 YYNGEE. The CDR3 is 14 amino acids. J lost 6 bases, V lost 4 bases, and 7 bases had no gene match.

This sequence joins TRBV7-9 and TRBJ1-5; the match to TRBD1 covers 8 bases. This CDR3 is built from 15 residues. V gave up 5 bases and J gave up 4 bases; unmatched junction bases: 7. Germline CDR1 is SEHNR and CDR2 is FQNEAQ (reference sequence). The CDR3 loop is CASSVGTGNNQPQHF. The CDR3 region has the DNA TGTGCCAGCAGCGTAGGGACAGGCAATAATCAGCCCCAGCATTTT.

The chain uses TRBV5-6 and TRBJ2-6, with TRBD1 matching 10 bases. Per the germline V gene, CDR1 is SGHDT and CDR2 is YYEEEE. The CDR3 sequence is 16 residues long. The junction had 2 bases not matched to a gene; V was cut back by 5 bases and J by 0 bases. In nucleotides, the CDR3 is TGTGCCAGCAGGGGGGACAGGGGCTCTGGGGCCAACGTCCTGACTTTC. Protein sequence: CASRGDRGSGANVLTF.

This rearrangement joins TRBV5-4 to TRBJ2-7, with TRBD1 identical over 7 bases. Germline V gives CDR1 SGHNT, CDR2 YYREEE (reference sequence). The CDR3 has 17 amino acids. The V and J ends lost 0 bases and 6 bases, in that order; junction bases with no gene match: 15. The DNA of the CDR3 is TGTGCCAGCAGCTTGGGGGGGACAGCCGCGGCCTGGTCCGAGCAGTACTTC. Translated, it gives CASSLGGTAAAWSEQYF.

J is TRBJ1-2 and V is TRBV7-9, with D possibly matching TRBD1 (5 bases). V lost 2 bases to trimming and J lost 0 bases, with 7 bases between them. CDR3 length: 14 amino acids. CDR1 and CDR2 (germline): SEHNR, FQNEAQ (reference sequence). The CDR3 is CASSLQGSNYGYTF. In DNA, the CDR3 is TGTGCCAGCAGCTTACAGGGTTCTAACTATGGCTACACCTTC.

This sequence joins TRBV7-9 and TRBJ1-1; no reliable D call. Between the trimmed V and J ends, which lost 4 bases and 8 bases, there was a span of 8 bases. The CDR3 covers 11 residues. Per the germline V gene, CDR1 is SEHNR and CDR2 is FQNEAQ (reference sequence). As DNA, the CDR3 is TGTGCCAGCAGCTCGCTCAGAGAAGCTTTCTTT. Translated, it gives CASSSLREAFF.

V and J are TRBV14 and TRBJ1-2; tentative D call: TRBD1 (6 bases). The CDR3 loop spans 15 amino acids. Germline loops: CDR1 SGHDN, CDR2 FVKESK. The V gene lost 3 bases and the J gene lost 8 bases, with 19 bases spanning the gap. CDR3 in amino acids: CASSQRNTGWRGYTF. The CDR3 DNA reads TGTGCCAGCAGCCAGAGAAATACAGGGTGGAGAGGCTACACCTTC.

The V call is TRBV11-1, the J call TRBJ2-3, with 7 bases fitting TRBD1. Germline trimming cut 3 bases from V and 2 bases from J; bases unmatched to any gene: 2. Germline V gives CDR1 SGHAT, CDR2 FQDESV (reference sequence). The CDR3 spans 14 residues. CDR3 sequence: CASSFGQDTDTQYF. The CDR3 DNA reads as TGTGCCAGCAGCTTCGGACAGGACACAGATACGCAGTATTTT. Together with reference TRBV11-1 and TRBJ2-3, the CDR3 gives the full variable domain: EAEVAQSPRYKITEKSQAVAFWCDPISGHATLYWYRQILGQGPELLVQFQDESVVDDSQLPKDRFSAERLKGVDSTLKIQPAELGDSAMYLCASSFGQDTDTQYFGPGTRLTVL.

The chain employs TRBV19 and TRBJ2-7; 7 bases agree with TRBD1. V was clipped by 4 bases and J by 9 bases; unmatched bases: 6. Looked up from germline, CDR1 is LNHDA and CDR2 is SQIVND (reference sequence). The CDR3 sequence is 12 residues long. The CDR3 DNA is TGTGCCAGTAGTACCCGCACAGGGGTGCAGTACTTC. Translated, it gives CASSTRTGVQYF.

The chain joins TRBV6-1 to TRBJ1-2; no definite D call. Trimming shortened V by 1 base and J by 7 bases, and 16 bases separated the two germline ends. CDR3 length: 15 residues. Germline lookup yields CDR1 MNHNS and CDR2 SASEGT. The chain's CDR3 is CASSEGKGGKGGYTF. DNA of the CDR3: TGTGCCAGCAGTGAAGGGAAAGGAGGGAAAGGTGGCTACACCTTC.

Written as DNA, the CDR3 is TGCGCCAGCAGCCGAGTAAGTGGCAATCAGCCCCAGCATTTT. Translated, it gives CASSRVSGNQPQHF. The chain uses TRBV4-1 and TRBJ1-5; D call uncertain. The CDR3 sequence is 14 residues long. From germline, CDR1 is MGHRA and CDR2 YSYEKL. V shed 4 bases and J shed 2 bases, with 9 bases lying between them.

This chain joins TRBV5-1 and TRBJ2-7, with D maybe TRBD1 (6 bases). V was shortened by 8 bases and J by 0 bases, with 15 bases between the two germline ends. The CDR3 spans 14 residues. Germline CDR1 SGHRS, CDR2 YFSETQ. DNA of the CDR3: TGCGCCAGTAGCCGGGACACCAGCTCCTACGAGCAGTACTTC. It encodes CASSRDTSSYEQYF.

The chain uses TRBV5-1 and TRBJ1-1; no definite D call. Germline CDR1 SGHRS, CDR2 YFSETQ. The CDR3 extends over 11 amino acids. V lost 5 bases and J 8 bases, leaving 10 bases between the germline ends. The CDR3 DNA reads TGCGCCAGCAGAATGGAGGGCGAAGCTTTCTTT. Amino acid sequence: CASRMEGEAFF. Complete variable domain (other parts from reference TRBV5-1 and TRBJ1-1): KAGVTQTPRYLIKTRGQQVTLSCSPISGHRSVSWYQQTPGQGLQFLFEYFSETQRNKGNFPGRFSGRQFSNSRSEMNVSTLELGDSALYLCASRMEGEAFFGQGTRLTVV.

The chain couples TRBV19 to TRBJ1-4, with TRBD1 matching over 9 bases. The length of the CDR3 is 16 residues. Looked up from germline, CDR1 is LNHDA and CDR2 is SQIVND (reference sequence). With V trimmed by 4 bases and J by 4 bases, 7 bases remained unmatched. CDR3 bases: TGTGCCAGTAGTACGAACAGGGGGCCCCGTAATGAAAAACTGTTTTTT. Translation: CASSTNRGPRNEKLFF.

The chain joins TRBV27 to TRBJ1-2; D might be TRBD1 (5 bases). Per the germline V gene, CDR1 is MNHEY and CDR2 is SMNVEV (reference sequence). The CDR3 extends over 14 amino acids. V was cut by 2 bases and J by 6 bases, with 13 bases left in between. The CDR3 sequence is CASSLGGTWDGYTF. The CDR3 DNA is TGTGCCAGCAGTTTAGGGGGGACCTGGGATGGCTACACCTTC.

About this clone: Within the sample, other DNA sequences also encode this same CDR3. V gene TRBV5-1 combines with J gene TRBJ1-3, with no clear D. V lost 0 bases to trimming and J lost 0 bases, with 4 bases between them. Germline V gene lookup returns CDR1 SGHRS and CDR2 YFSETQ. There are 14 residues in the CDR3. CDR3 in amino acids: CASSLDGSGNTIYF. CDR3 coding DNA: TGCGCCAGCAGCTTGGACGGCTCTGGAAACACCATATATTTT.

This chain uses TRBV7-2 with TRBJ2-6; D is unresolved. The CDR3 extends over 15 amino acids. Trimming stripped 5 bases from V and 3 bases from J, with 11 bases between. Germline V lookup: CDR1 SGHTA, CDR2 FQGNSA. The CDR3 DNA is TGTGCCAGCAGCCCCGACATAGGTGGGGCCAACGTCCTGACTTTC. Protein sequence: CASSPDIGGANVLTF.